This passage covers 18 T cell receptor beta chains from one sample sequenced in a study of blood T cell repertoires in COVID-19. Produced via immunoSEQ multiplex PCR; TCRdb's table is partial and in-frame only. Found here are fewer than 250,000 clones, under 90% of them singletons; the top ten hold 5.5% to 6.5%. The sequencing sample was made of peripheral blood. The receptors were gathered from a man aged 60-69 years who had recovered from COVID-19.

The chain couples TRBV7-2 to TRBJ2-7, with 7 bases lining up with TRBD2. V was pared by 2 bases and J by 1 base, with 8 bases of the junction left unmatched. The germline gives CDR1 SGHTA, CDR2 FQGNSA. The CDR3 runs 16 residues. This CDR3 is CASSLTGLADSYEQYF. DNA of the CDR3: TGTGCCAGCAGCTTAACTGGTCTAGCGGATTCCTACGAGCAGTACTTC.

This CDR3 reads CASSVAGGGYNEQFF. CDR3 bases: TGTGCCAGCAGCGTAGCTGGCGGCGGATACAATGAGCAGTTCTTC. The chain joins TRBV9 to TRBJ2-1; D gene uncertain. V was cut by 0 bases and J by 4 bases, with 11 bases left in between. The germline V gene has CDR1 SGDLS and CDR2 YYNGEE. The CDR3 extends over 15 amino acids.

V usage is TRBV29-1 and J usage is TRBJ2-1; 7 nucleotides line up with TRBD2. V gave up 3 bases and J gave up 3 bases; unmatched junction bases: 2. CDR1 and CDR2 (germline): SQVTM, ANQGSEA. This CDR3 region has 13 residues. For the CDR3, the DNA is TGCAGCGTTGACGCTAGCGGCTACAATGAGCAGTTCTTC. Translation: CSVDASGYNEQFF.

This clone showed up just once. The CDR3 DNA follows: TGTGCCAGCAGCTTGTCCACTCTTTATAATTCACCCCTCCACTTT. Its protein is CASSLSTLYNSPLHF. This chain uses TRBV5-4 with TRBJ1-6; no firm D call. The CDR3 is made up of 15 amino acids. Trimming took off 1 base at V and 4 bases at J, with 9 bases between the two ends. Germline CDR1 SGHNT, CDR2 YYREEE (reference sequence).

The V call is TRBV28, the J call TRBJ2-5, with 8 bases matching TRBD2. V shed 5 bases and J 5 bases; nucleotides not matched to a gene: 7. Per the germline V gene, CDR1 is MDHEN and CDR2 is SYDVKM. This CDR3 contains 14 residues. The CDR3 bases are TGTGCCAGCAGTAACTTAGCGGGATTCGAGACCCAGTACTTC. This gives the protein CASSNLAGFETQYF.

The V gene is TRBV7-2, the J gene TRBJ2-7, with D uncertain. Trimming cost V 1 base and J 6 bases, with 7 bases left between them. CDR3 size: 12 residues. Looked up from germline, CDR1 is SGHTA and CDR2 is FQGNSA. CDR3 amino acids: CASSLGLSEQYF. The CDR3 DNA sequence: TGTGCCAGCAGCTTAGGTCTAAGCGAGCAGTACTTC.

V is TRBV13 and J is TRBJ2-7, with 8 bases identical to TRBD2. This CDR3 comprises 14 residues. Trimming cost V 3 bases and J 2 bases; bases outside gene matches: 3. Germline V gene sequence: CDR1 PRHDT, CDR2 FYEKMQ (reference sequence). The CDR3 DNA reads TGTGCCAGCAGCTTTCGGGGGGGAACCTACGAGCAGTACTTC. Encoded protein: CASSFRGGTYEQYF.

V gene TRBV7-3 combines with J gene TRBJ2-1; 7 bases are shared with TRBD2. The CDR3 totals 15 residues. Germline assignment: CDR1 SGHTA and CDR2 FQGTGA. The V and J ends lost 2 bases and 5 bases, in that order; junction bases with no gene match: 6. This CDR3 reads CASSLQGGSHNEQFF. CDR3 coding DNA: TGTGCCAGCAGCTTACAGGGCGGGAGTCACAATGAGCAGTTCTTC. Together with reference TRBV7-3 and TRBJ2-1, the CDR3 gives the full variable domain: GAGVSQTPSNKVTEKGKYVELRCDPISGHTALYWYRQSLGQGPEFLIYFQGTGAADDSGLPNDRFFAVRPEGSVSTLKIQRTERGDSAVYLCASSLQGGSHNEQFFGPGTRLTVL.

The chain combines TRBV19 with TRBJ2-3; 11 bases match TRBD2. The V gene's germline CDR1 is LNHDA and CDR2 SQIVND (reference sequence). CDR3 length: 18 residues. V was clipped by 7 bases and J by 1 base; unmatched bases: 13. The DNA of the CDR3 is TGTGCCAGTAAGGTGGGGCCACTAGCGGGAGTTCGCACAGATACGCAGTATTTT. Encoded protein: CASKVGPLAGVRTDTQYF.

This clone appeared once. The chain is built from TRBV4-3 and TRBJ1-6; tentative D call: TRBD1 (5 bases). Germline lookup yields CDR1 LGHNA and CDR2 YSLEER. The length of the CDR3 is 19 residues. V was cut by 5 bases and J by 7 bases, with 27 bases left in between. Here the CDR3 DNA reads TGCGCCAGCAGCAAGGGCCTAGGGAGTGGGGGGGGTCCAAATTCACCCCTCCACTTT. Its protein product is CASSKGLGSGGGPNSPLHF.

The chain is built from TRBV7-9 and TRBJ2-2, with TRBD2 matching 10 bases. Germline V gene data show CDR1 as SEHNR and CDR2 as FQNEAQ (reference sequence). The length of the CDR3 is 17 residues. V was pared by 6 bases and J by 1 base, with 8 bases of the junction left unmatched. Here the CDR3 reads CASRQYSSGRNTGELFF. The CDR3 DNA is TGTGCCAGCAGGCAATATTCTAGCGGGAGGAACACCGGGGAGCTGTTTTTT. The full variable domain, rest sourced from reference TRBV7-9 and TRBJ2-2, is DTGVSQNPRHKITKRGQNVTFRCDPISEHNRLYWYRQTLGQGPEFLTYFQNEAQLEKSRLLSDRFSAERPKGSFSTLEIQRTEQGDSAMYLCASRQYSSGRNTGELFFGEGSRLTVL.

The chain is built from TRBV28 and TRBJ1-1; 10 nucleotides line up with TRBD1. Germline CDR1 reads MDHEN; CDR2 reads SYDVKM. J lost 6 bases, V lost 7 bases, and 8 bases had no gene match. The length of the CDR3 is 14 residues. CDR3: CASKTGGPTSEAFF. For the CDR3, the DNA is TGTGCCAGCAAGACAGGGGGCCCAACTTCTGAAGCTTTCTTT.

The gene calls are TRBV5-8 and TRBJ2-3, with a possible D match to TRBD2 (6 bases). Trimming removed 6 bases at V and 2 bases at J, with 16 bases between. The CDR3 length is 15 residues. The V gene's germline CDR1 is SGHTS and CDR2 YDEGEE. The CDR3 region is CASTPRRDFTDTQYF. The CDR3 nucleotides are TGTGCCAGCACTCCTCGGCGGGACTTCACAGATACGCAGTATTTT. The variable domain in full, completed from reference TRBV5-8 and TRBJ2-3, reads EAGVTQSPTHLIKTRGQQATLRCSPISGHTSVYWYQQALGLGLQFLLWYDEGEERNRGNFPPRFSGRQFPNYSSELNVNALELEDSALYLCASTPRRDFTDTQYFGPGTRLTVL.

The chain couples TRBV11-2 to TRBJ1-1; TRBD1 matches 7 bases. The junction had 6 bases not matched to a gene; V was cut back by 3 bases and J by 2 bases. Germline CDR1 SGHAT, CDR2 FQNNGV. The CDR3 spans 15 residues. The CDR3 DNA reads TGTGCCAGCAGCTTTGGGGACAGCCGAAACACTGAAGCTTTCTTT. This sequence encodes CASSFGDSRNTEAFF.

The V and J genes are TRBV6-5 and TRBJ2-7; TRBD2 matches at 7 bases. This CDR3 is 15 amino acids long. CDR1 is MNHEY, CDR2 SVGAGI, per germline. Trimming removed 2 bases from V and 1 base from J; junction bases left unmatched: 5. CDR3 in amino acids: CASSYGGSGSYEQYF. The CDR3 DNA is TGTGCCAGCAGTTACGGCGGGAGTGGGTCCTACGAGCAGTACTTC.

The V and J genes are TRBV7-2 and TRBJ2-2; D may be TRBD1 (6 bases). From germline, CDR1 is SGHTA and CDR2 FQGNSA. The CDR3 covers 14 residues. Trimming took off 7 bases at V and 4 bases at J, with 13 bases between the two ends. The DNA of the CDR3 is TGTGCCAGCAAAGGGCACAGGGTCACCGGGGAGCTGTTTTTT. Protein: CASKGHRVTGELFF. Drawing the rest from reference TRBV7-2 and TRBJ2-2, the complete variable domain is GAGVSQSPSNKVTEKGKDVELRCDPISGHTALYWYRQSLGQGLEFLIYFQGNSAPDKSGLPSDRFSAERTGGSVSTLTIQRTQQEDSAVYLCASKGHRVTGELFFGEGSRLTVL.

The CDR3 is CASSHRFVPRGRTGNTIYF. The CDR3 DNA reads TGTGCCAGCAGCCACCGCTTCGTCCCAAGGGGAAGGACTGGAAACACCATATATTTT. The rearrangement joins TRBV3-1 (or the pseudogene TRBV3-2) to TRBJ1-3, with TRBD1 as a possible D gene (5 bases). The CDR3 has 19 residues. Trimming removed 3 bases from V and 2 bases from J, with 23 bases in between. Germline CDR1 is LGHDT and CDR2 is YNNKEL (reference sequence).

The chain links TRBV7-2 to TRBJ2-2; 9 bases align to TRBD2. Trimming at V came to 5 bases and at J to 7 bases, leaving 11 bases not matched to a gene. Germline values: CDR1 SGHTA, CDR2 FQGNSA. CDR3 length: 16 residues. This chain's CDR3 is CASSPIAGAGVGELFF. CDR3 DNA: TGTGCCAGCAGCCCTATAGCGGGAGCGGGGGTCGGGGAGCTGTTTTTT.